The 15 T cell receptor beta chains reported below all come from one sample, sequenced in a study of response to subunit inactivated influenza vaccine. TCRdb called the RT-PCR reads again in MiXCR, with one record for every CDR3 protein. Found here are some 540,000 distinct CDR3 sequences, around 21% of them singletons; the top ten hold 2.5% to 3.5%. The same sample was also used in a study of T cells expressing NK-cell markers. That publication notes: UMIs were included in TCR beta cDNA generated by 5'RACE template switching.

This specimen was CD4+ T cells sorted from PBMCs, taken about 11 days after vaccination. All receptors come from a man aged 45-65 years who received an inactivated influenza vaccine.

This clonotype was counted at least ten times. The chain carries TRBV4-2 and TRBJ2-5; maybe TRBD2 (6 bases). Trimming cost V 4 bases and J 1 base, with 10 bases left between them. Germline loops: CDR1 LGHNA, CDR2 YNFKEQ. The CDR3 consists of 14 residues. The CDR3 is CASSRSGPQETQYF. As DNA, the CDR3 is TGTGCCAGCAGCCGGAGCGGGCCCCAAGAGACCCAGTACTTC.

The sample holds a few counts of this clonotype. This rearrangement joins TRBV6-5 to TRBJ2-3; 7 nucleotides match TRBD1. Trimming removed 0 bases from V and 1 base from J; junction bases left unmatched: 4. Germline assignment: CDR1 MNHEY and CDR2 SVGAGI. This CDR3 comprises 16 residues. CDR3 DNA sequence: TGTGCCAGCAGTTACTCGTCAACAGGGGGCACAGATACGCAGTATTTT. Amino acid sequence: CASSYSSTGGTDTQYF.

The chain is built from TRBV2 and TRBJ2-1; no definite D call. The DNA end lines up better with TRBJ2-7; the J call may be wrong. The CDR3 spans 13 residues. From germline, CDR1 is SNHLY and CDR2 FYNNEI. The CDR3 region has the DNA TGTGCCAGCAGTGAAGAAAACGGATATGAGCAGTACTTC. Residues: CASSEENGYEQYF.

This clonotype was counted between two and nine times. The chain uses TRBV7-2 and TRBJ2-5; 7 nucleotides agree with TRBD1. Unmatched junction bases numbered 3, after V lost 1 base and J lost 1 base. This CDR3 is built from 15 residues. Looked up from germline, CDR1 is SGHTA and CDR2 is FQGNSA. The CDR3 sequence: CASSLVGTAQETQYF. The CDR3, as DNA: TGTGCCAGCAGCTTAGTCGGGACAGCCCAAGAGACCCAGTACTTC.

This clonotype was counted between two and nine times. This chain joins TRBV12-3 or TRBV12-4 and TRBJ2-1, with D possibly TRBD2 on 6 matching bases. Trimming stripped 5 bases from V and 5 bases from J, with 16 bases between. This CDR3 has 15 residues. The CDR3 here is CASSRWRDRNNEQFF. CDR3 sequence (DNA): TGTGCCAGCAGTCGCTGGAGGGACCGCAACAATGAGCAGTTCTTC.

The rearrangement uses TRBV5-1 and TRBJ1-4, with TRBD1 matching over 8 bases. From germline, CDR1 is SGHRS and CDR2 YFSETQ. After removal of 4 bases from V and 8 bases from J, the junction contained 19 bases not matched to a gene. This CDR3 is built from 18 residues. CDR3 sequence reads: CASSGTRGQGAVKEKLFF. In DNA, the CDR3 is TGCGCCAGCAGCGGGACGAGGGGCCAGGGGGCGGTGAAGGAAAAACTGTTTTTT.

This clonotype has more than one count but fewer than ten. The chain employs TRBV6-2 or TRBV6-3 and TRBJ2-1; 9 bases agree with TRBD1. J lost 4 bases, V lost 7 bases, and 5 bases had no gene match. Germline values: CDR1 MNHEY, CDR2 SVGEGT. This CDR3 spans 14 amino acids. The CDR3 DNA follows: TGTGCCAGCACCAGGACAGGGGCATACAATGAGCAGTTCTTC. Protein sequence: CASTRTGAYNEQFF.

In this sample, this clonotype turned up many times. This chain connects TRBV4-3 to TRBJ1-2; D may be TRBD1 (5 bases). The germline CDR1 and CDR2 sequences are LGHNA and YSLEER. Trimming removed 1 base from V and 6 bases from J, with 9 bases in between. The CDR3 spans 13 residues. CDR3 nucleotides: TGCGCCAGCAGCCAAGTGGGAGGGGATGGCTACACCTTC. Protein: CASSQVGGDGYTF.

The CDR3 sequence: CASSWREGGTEAFF. CDR3 sequence (DNA): TGCGCCAGCAGCTGGCGAGAGGGAGGCACTGAAGCTTTCTTT. The rearrangement uses TRBV5-1 and TRBJ1-1, with D unresolved. CDR3 length: 14 amino acids. Trimming removed 3 bases at V and 4 bases at J, with 13 bases between. In germline, CDR1 is SGHRS, CDR2 YFSETQ.

This chain links TRBV20-1 with TRBJ2-3; tentative D call: TRBD2 (6 bases). V lost 1 base, J lost 2 bases, and 13 bases lay in between. Per germline, CDR1 DFQATT and CDR2 SNEGSKA (reference sequence). This CDR3 spans 15 amino acids. Here the CDR3 reads CSARVRESSTDTQYF. In nucleotides, the CDR3 is TGCAGTGCTAGAGTCCGGGAGTCGTCCACAGATACGCAGTATTTT.

This clonotype has more than one count but fewer than ten. The V call is TRBV10-2, the J call TRBJ2-7; D is uncertain. Between the trimmed V and J ends, which lost 4 bases and 0 bases, there was a span of 16 bases. The CDR3 length is 16 residues. Germline V gene data show CDR1 as WSHSY and CDR2 as SAAADI. CDR3 sequence: CASSGGSSVTSYEQYF. The CDR3 nucleotides read TGCGCCAGCAGTGGTGGCAGTTCGGTGACCTCCTACGAGCAGTACTTC.

This clonotype was detected only a few times. This chain joins TRBV20-1 and TRBJ2-1; tentatively, D is TRBD2 (6 bases). The germline V and J ends were trimmed by 0 bases and 2 bases, with 8 bases remaining between them. Germline-derived CDR1 and CDR2 are DFQATT and SNEGSKA (reference sequence). This CDR3 has 14 amino acids. The CDR3 spells CSARDQRAYNEQFF. In DNA form, the CDR3 reads TGCAGTGCTAGAGACCAGCGGGCCTACAATGAGCAGTTCTTC.

This clonotype was recorded a few times. This chain uses TRBV20-1 with TRBJ2-1, with 7 positions matching TRBD2. CDR3 length equals 15 residues. The junction had 6 bases not matched to a gene; V was cut back by 3 bases and J by 1 base. Germline-derived CDR1 and CDR2 are DFQATT and SNEGSKA (reference sequence). CDR3 sequence: CSASGGGVSYNEQFF. DNA for the CDR3: TGCAGTGCTAGTGGTGGGGGGGTATCCTACAATGAGCAGTTCTTC.

This chain connects TRBV29-1 to TRBJ2-7, with no clear D. V lost 1 base, J lost 4 bases, and 8 bases lay in between. Germline V gives CDR1 SQVTM, CDR2 ANQGSEA. The CDR3 sequence is 12 residues long. The CDR3 region is CSVEGAAYEQYF. CDR3 nucleotide sequence: TGCAGCGTTGAAGGGGCAGCTTACGAGCAGTACTTC.

The chain links TRBV6-1 to TRBJ2-7; TRBD2 matches 14 bases. Trimming cost V 6 bases and J 5 bases; bases outside gene matches: 9. This CDR3 is 16 amino acids long. From germline, CDR1 is MNHNS and CDR2 SASEGT. The CDR3 DNA reads TGTGCCAGCAGGAGACTAGCGGGAGGGCCTGGGAACGAGCAGTACTTC. Its protein is CASRRLAGGPGNEQYF.